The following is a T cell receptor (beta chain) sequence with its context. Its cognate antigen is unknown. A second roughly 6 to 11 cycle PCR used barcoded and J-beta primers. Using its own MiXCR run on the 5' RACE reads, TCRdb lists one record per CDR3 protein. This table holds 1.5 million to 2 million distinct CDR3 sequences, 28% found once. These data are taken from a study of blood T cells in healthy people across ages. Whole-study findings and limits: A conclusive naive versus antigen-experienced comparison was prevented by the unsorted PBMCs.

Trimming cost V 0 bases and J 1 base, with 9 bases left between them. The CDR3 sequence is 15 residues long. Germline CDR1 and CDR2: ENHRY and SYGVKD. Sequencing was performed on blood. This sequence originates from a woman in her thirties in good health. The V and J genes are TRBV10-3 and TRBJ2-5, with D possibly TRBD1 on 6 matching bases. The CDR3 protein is CAISESGHSQETQYF. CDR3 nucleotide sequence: TGTGCCATCAGTGAGTCGGGACACAGCCAAGAGACCCAGTACTTC.